This T cell receptor beta chain was observed in a study of neurological immune-mediated disorders. Study-wide background: Of 35 or so multiple sclerosis patients, roughly 30 were relapsing-remitting and 3 secondary progressive.

Where libraries were unsorted, they were derived from 2 million PBMCs stored at -80 degrees C. V shed 6 bases, J shed 2 bases, and the junction held 4 bases outside the gene matches. Germline values: CDR1 SQVTM, CDR2 ANQGSEA. The CDR3 has 13 amino acids. Study conclusions and caveats: HTLV-1-associated myelopathy had the most TCR clonal expansion, while multiple sclerosis had the least, a level that fell below healthy controls. Expanded clones shared no identical CDR3 amino acid sequences across subjects, which suggested private TCR-beta repertoires in all groups.

From the 5' RACE reads, TCRdb called clonotypes with MiXCR, one entry per CDR3 protein. The sample carries just over 50,000 distinct CDR3 sequences, about 3.7% recorded once. In this sample, this clonotype turned up many times. What it binds is not known. Sequenced sample: PBMCs. This sequence originates from a man aged 40-55 years with multiple sclerosis. The V gene is TRBV29-1, the J gene TRBJ2-7; 10 bases match TRBD1. The CDR3 DNA reads TGCAGCGTCTGGACAGGGGGAGCCTACGAGCAGTACTTC. Its protein product is CSVWTGGAYEQYF.